These T cell receptor beta chains were read from a single sample in a study of technical replicates of blood from several donors. TCRdb's copy holds only in-frame clones and misses some; the assay was immunoSEQ multiplex PCR. The sample includes 95,000 or so clones, 85% to 95% of them seen just once. The sample taken for sequencing was T cells isolated from PBMCs. The receptors derive from a human donor in good health. Each CDR3 is given without its conserved first and last residue. Clone size is given for some rows only: seen once, a few or many times, or a class if the clone is expanded.

v_gene	j_gene	abundance	len	CDR3aa
TRBV19	TRBJ2-1	NA	12	ASSISGTGYEQF
TRBV7-8	TRBJ2-1	once	13	ASSLRSSGFNEQF
TRBV2	TRBJ2-3	once	14	ASSPRTGMVTDTQY
TRBV28	TRBJ2-7	NA	16	ASSLDSPTSGIAYEQY
TRBV18	TRBJ1-2	NA	6	ASSPEV
TRBV27	TRBJ2-3	NA	12	ASTGGAFTDTQY
TRBV30	TRBJ2-1	NA	12	AYNTGPNDREQF
TRBV28	TRBJ1-1	NA	11	ASSHTMNTEAF
TRBV28	TRBJ2-7	NA	13	ASSFLGTGAYEQY
TRBV5-8	TRBJ2-1	NA	13	ASSLYLASDNEQF
TRBV2	TRBJ1-1	NA	10	ASSRTDPEAF
TRBV19	TRBJ1-5	NA	13	ASSITAYSNQPQH
TRBV19	TRBJ1-1	NA	13	ASLPQGGENTEAF